This T cell receptor beta chain was identified in a study of Ad26.COV2.S vaccination and SARS-CoV-2 variants. Study at large: Intramuscular Ad26.COV2.S doses were given once or twice, 56 days apart.

Details on this clone: Antigen specificity is unknown.

CDR1 and CDR2 (germline): MGHDK, SYGVNS. This CDR3 has 14 residues. V was cut by 5 bases and J by 7 bases, with 15 bases left in between. Profiled with immunoSEQ multiplex PCR; TCRdb holds only in-frame clones, not every one. This sample has about 330,000 clones; 85% to 90% occur once, and the top ten carry approximately 5%. General study findings and limits: Non-spike TCR breadth did not differ much between vaccine and placebo recipients.

Treatment described: some 19 received Ad26.COV2.S at low or high dose, single or two shots; about 5 received placebo; per-sample allocation not given. The study sampled participants on day 63 after the first vaccine or placebo injection. Spike of the Wuhan-strain SARS-CoV-2 was expressed by an Ad26 vector, which formed the vaccine. The V call is TRBV25-1, the J call TRBJ2-1; tentative D call: TRBD2 (5 bases). The TCR originated in a person between 18 and 59 years old who received the Ad26.COV2.S COVID-19 vaccine or a placebo. The sample consisted of peripheral blood, taken in a trial of Ad26.COV2.S vaccine versus placebo. This chain's CDR3 is CASSHFEGSNEQFF. For the CDR3, the DNA is TGTGCCAGCAGTCACTTTGAAGGGAGTAATGAGCAGTTCTTC.